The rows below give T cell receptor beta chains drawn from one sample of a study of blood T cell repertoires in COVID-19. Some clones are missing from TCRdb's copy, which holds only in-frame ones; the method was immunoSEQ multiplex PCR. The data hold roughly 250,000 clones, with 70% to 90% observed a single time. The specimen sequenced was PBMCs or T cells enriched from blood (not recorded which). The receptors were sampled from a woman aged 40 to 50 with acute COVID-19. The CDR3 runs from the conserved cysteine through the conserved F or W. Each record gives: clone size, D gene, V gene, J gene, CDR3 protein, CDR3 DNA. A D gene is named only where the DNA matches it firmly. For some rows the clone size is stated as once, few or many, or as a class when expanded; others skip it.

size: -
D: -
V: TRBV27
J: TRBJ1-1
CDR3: CASSPNMLGGSTEAFF
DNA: TGTGCCAGCAGTCCCAACATGCTTGGGGGGTCCACTGAAGCTTTCTTT

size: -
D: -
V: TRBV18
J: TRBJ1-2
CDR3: CASSPSGVTHGYTF
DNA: TGTGCCAGCTCACCATCGGGGGTTACCCATGGCTACACCTTC

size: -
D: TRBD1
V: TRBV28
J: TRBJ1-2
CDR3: CASRSGTDYGYTF
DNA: TGTGCCAGCAGATCCGGGACAGACTATGGCTACACCTTC

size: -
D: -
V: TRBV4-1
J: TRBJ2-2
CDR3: CASSQDAAGYTGELFF
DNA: TGCGCCAGCAGCCAGGACGCGGCGGGTTACACCGGGGAGCTGTTTTTT

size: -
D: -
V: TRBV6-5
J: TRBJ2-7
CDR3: CASKYTTDSYEQYF
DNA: TGTGCCAGCAAATACACGACAGACTCCTACGAGCAGTACTTC

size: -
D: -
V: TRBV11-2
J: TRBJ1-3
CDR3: CASSSRTSGDTIYF
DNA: TGTGCCAGCAGCTCACGGACGTCAGGGGACACCATATATTTT

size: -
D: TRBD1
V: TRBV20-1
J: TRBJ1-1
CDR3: CSASHWDRANTEAFF
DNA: TGCAGTGCTAGTCACTGGGACAGGGCGAACACTGAAGCTTTCTTT

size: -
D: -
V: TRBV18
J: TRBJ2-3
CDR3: CASSPTAGDTQYF
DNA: TGTGCCAGCTCACCAACGGCGGGGGATACGCAGTATTTT

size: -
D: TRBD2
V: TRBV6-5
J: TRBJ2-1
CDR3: CASSLAGGGEQFF
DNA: TGTGCCAGCAGTCTAGCGGGAGGGGGTGAGCAGTTCTTC

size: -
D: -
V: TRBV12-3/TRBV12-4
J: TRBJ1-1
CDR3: CASSEGNTEAFF
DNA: TGTGCCAGCAGTGAGGGGAACACTGAAGCTTTCTTT

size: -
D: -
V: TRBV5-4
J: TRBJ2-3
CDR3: CASSSRGLGGDTQYF
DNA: TGTGCCAGCAGCTCCCGAGGGCTAGGTGGAGATACGCAGTATTTT

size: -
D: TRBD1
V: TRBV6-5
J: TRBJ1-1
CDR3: CASKKPGGPEAFF
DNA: TGTGCCAGCAAAAAACCAGGGGGTCCTGAAGCTTTCTTT

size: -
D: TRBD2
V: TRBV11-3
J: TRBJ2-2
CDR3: CASSLTLRLAGNTGELFF
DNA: TGTGCCAGCAGCTTGACCCTGAGACTAGCGGGAAACACCGGGGAGCTGTTTTTT

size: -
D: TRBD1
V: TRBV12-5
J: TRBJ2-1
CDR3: CASGKDRSTYNEQFF
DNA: TGTGCTAGTGGTAAGGACAGGTCCACCTACAATGAGCAGTTCTTC

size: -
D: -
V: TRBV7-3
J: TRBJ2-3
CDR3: CASSQAGFDTDTQYF
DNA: TGTGCCAGCAGCCAGGCGGGATTTGACACAGATACGCAGTATTTT

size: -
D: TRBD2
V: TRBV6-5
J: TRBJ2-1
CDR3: CATATPGLGLFF
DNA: TGTGCCACCGCGACCCCGGGACTAGGTTTGTTCTTC

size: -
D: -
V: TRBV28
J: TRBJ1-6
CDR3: CASSPRDGIHSPLHF
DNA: TGTGCCAGCAGTCCCCGAGACGGGATCCATTCACCCCTCCACTTT

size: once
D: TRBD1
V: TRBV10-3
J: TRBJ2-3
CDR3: CAISESGQGAGTDTQYF
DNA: TGTGCCATCAGTGAGTCTGGACAGGGGGCGGGCACAGATACGCAGTATTTT

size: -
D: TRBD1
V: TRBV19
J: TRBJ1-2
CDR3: CASRATGDYGYTF
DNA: TGTGCCAGTAGAGCAACAGGGGACTATGGCTACACCTTC

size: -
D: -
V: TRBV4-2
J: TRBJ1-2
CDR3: CASSQDPNYGYTF
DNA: TGTGCCAGCAGCCAAGACCCGAACTATGGCTACACCTTC

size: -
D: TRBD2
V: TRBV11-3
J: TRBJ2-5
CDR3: CASSFQYSGGRETQYF
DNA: TGTGCCAGCAGCTTTCAATATAGCGGGGGCCGGGAGACCCAGTACTTC

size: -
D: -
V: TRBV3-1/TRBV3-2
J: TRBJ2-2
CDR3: CASSRGTTEWNTGELFF
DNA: TGTGCCAGCAGCCGAGGGACAACCGAATGGAACACCGGGGAGCTGTTTTTT